This T cell receptor (beta chain) was sequenced during a study of blood T cell repertoires in COVID-19. Profiling relied on immunoSEQ multiplex PCR, and the TCRdb table lists in-frame clones only, not all of them. Of 100,000 or so clones in the sample, about 85% were seen once. Trimming removed 6 bases from V and 7 bases from J; junction bases left unmatched: 16. The germline V gene has CDR1 MDHEN and CDR2 SYDVKM. The CDR3 extends over 17 amino acids. The sequenced material came from peripheral blood. The chain uses TRBV28 and TRBJ2-2, with TRBD1 identical over 8 bases. The receptor's source is a human donor in a cohort sampled during active COVID-19. This CDR3 reads CASSTAFRYTGGGELFF. The CDR3 nucleotides are TGTGCCAGCAGCACGGCTTTCCGATATACAGGGGGCGGGGAGCTGTTTTTT.